The subject of this entry is one TCR beta chain. Germline V gene sequence: CDR1 LNHDA, CDR2 SQIVND (reference sequence). CDR3 length: 11 amino acids. The V end was cut by 4 bases, the J end by 6 bases, with 4 bases between. Per the original data handling: From reference gene primer amplification, estimates of nucleated cell counts were derived. Data came from immunoSEQ multiplex PCR; TCRdb stores just in-frame clones and leaves some out. D and trimming come from the DNA, and the V and J calls and clone size come from that table. This sample yields around 220,000 clones, of which roughly 80% are seen a single time; 8% to 13% belongs to the top ten. This entry belongs to a study of blood T cell repertoires in COVID-19. Study information: From the United States, Italy and Spain came samples of acute and convalescent COVID-19.

The source is a woman of 80 years or more with acute or convalescent COVID-19. The gene calls are TRBV19 and TRBJ1-5; D not resolved. Sequenced sample: peripheral blood. The CDR3, as DNA: TGTGCCAGTAGTACAGTTCAGCCCCAGCATTTT. It yields the protein CASSTVQPQHF.